This T cell receptor beta chain stems from a study of regulatory T cells in long-lasting Graves disease. Time point here: persistent/refractory GD, antithyroid drugs over 5 years with positive TRAb. RNA extracted from PBMCs served as the sequencing template. There are 15 residues in the CDR3. CDR1 and CDR2 (germline): SGDLS, YYNGEE. Trimming took 4 bases from V and 7 from J, leaving 17 bases between them. This clonotype was recorded at least ten times. Arm-PCR with iRepertoire HTBI primers amplified the CDR3 regions for these TCR beta libraries. MiXCR, applied by TCRdb to the multiplex PCR reads, yields one record per CDR3 protein. Seen here are around 450,000 distinct CDR3 sequences, about 22% observed once, and the top ten hold over 6%.

The chain uses TRBV9 and TRBJ1-4, with no clear D. The receptor was derived from a female donor with Graves disease. The starting material was peripheral blood mononuclear cells (PBMCs), obtained when the disease was refractory, from a patient treated with antithyroid drugs. In DNA, the CDR3 is TGTGCCAGCAGCCCCAGCGGTACAGACTTTGAAAAACTGTTTTTT. Translated, it gives CASSPSGTDFEKLFF.